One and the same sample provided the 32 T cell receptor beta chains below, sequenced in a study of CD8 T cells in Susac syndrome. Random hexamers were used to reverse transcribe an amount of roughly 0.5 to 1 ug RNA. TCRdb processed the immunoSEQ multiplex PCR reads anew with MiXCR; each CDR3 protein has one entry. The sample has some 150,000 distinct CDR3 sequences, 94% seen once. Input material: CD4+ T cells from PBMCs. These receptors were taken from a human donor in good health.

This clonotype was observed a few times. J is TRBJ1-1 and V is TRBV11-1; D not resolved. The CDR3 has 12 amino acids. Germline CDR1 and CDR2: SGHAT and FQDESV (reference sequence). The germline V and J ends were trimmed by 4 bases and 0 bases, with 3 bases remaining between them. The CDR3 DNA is TGTGCCAGCAGCTCGATGAACACTGAAGCTTTCTTT. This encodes CASSSMNTEAFF.

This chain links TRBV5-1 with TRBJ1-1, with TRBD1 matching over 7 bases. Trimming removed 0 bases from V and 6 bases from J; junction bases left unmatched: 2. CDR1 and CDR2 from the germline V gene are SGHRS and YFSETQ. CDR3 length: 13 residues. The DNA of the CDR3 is TGCGCCAGCAGCTTGGTCAGGGGGGCTGAAGCTTTCTTT. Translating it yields CASSLVRGAEAFF.

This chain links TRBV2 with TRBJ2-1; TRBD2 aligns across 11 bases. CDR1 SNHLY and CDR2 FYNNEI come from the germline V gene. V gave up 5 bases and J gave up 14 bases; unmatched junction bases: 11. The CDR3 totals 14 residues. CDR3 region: CASSTIAGGPGKFF. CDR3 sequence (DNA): TGTGCCAGCAGTACGATAGCGGGAGGGCCGGGGAAGTTCTTC.

The CDR3 nucleotides read TGTGCCAGTAGTATAGTTGCGGGACCGAACACTGAAGCTTTCTTT. It codes for CASSIVAGPNTEAFF. This chain connects TRBV19 to TRBJ1-1; maybe TRBD1 (5 bases). Looked up from germline, CDR1 is LNHDA and CDR2 is SQIVND (reference sequence). The CDR3 is 15 residues long. Trimming removed 1 base from V and 1 base from J, with 10 bases in between.

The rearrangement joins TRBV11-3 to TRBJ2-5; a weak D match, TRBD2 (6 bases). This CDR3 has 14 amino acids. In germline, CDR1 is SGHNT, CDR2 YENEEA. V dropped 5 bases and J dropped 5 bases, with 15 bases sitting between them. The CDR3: CASSRRGTGETQYF. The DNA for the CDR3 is TGTGCCAGCAGCCGGCGCGGGACGGGGGAGACCCAGTACTTC.

The CDR3 loop reads CASNPGGSNLNEQFF. CDR3 DNA sequence: TGTGCCAGCAACCCCGGTGGTAGTAATCTCAATGAGCAGTTCTTC. The chain joins TRBV12-3 or TRBV12-4 to TRBJ2-1; D is ambiguous. Trimming left V 7 bases short and J 6 bases short, with 19 bases between. The CDR3 totals 15 residues.

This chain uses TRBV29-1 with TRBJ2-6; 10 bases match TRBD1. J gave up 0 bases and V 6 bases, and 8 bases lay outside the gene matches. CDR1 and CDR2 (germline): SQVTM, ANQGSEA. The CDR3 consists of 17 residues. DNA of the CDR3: TGCAGCGTGAAGGACAGGGGGTCTATCTCTGGGGCCAACGTCCTGACTTTC. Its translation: CSVKDRGSISGANVLTF.

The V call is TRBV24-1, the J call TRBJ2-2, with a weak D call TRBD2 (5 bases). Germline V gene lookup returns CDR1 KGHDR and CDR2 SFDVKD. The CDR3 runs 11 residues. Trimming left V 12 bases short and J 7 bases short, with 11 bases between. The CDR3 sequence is CAPARDGELFF. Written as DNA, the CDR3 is TGTGCCCCGGCGAGGGACGGGGAGCTGTTTTTT.

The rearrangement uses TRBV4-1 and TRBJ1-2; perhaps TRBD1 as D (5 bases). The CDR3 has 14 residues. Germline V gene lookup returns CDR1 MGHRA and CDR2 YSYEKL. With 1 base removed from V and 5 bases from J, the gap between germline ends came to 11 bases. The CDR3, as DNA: TGCGCCAGCAGCCAAGGGGCAGGGTTATATGGCTACACCTTC. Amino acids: CASSQGAGLYGYTF.

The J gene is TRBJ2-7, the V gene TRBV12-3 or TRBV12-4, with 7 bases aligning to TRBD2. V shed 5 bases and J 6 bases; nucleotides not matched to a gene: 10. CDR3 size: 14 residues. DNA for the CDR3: TGTGCCAGCAGTACGGGAGGTACCCACTCCGAGCAGTACTTC. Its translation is CASSTGGTHSEQYF.

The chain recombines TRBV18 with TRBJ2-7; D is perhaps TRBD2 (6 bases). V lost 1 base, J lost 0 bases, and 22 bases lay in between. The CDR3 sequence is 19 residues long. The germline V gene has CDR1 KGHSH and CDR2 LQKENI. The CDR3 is CASSPLYLDSGRSSYEQYF. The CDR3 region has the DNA TGTGCCAGCTCACCACTCTATTTGGATAGCGGACGTAGCTCCTACGAGCAGTACTTC.

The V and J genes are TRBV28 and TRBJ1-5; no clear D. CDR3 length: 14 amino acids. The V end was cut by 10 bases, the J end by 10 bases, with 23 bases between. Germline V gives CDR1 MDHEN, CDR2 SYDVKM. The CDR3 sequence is CATARRNRFEPQHF. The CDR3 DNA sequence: TGTGCCACAGCACGGAGGAATAGATTCGAACCCCAGCATTTT.

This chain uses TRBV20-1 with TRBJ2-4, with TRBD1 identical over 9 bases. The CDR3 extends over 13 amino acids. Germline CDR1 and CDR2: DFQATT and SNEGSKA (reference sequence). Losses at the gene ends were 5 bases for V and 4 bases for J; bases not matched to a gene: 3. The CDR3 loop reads CSAPGTGKNIQYF. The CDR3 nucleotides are TGCAGTGCTCCCGGGACAGGGAAAAACATTCAGTACTTC.

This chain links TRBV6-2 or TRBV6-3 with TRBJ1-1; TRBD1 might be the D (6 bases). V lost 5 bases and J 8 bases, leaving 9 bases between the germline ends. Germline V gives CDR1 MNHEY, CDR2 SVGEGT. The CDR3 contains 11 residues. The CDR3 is CASSRDIEAFF. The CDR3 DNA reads TGTGCCAGCAGTCGGGACATCGAAGCTTTCTTT.

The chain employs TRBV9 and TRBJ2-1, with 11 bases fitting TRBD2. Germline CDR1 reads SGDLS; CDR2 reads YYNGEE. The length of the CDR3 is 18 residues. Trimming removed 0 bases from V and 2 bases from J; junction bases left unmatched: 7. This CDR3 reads CASSVGSRLAGTYNEQFF. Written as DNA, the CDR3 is TGTGCCAGCAGCGTAGGATCCCGACTAGCGGGAACCTACAATGAGCAGTTCTTC. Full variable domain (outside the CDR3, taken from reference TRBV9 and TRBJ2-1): DSGVTQTPKHLITATGQRVTLRCSPRSGDLSVYWYQQSLDQGLQFLIQYYNGEERAKGNILERFSAQQFPDLHSELNLSSLELGDSALYFCASSVGSRLAGTYNEQFFGPGTRLTVL.

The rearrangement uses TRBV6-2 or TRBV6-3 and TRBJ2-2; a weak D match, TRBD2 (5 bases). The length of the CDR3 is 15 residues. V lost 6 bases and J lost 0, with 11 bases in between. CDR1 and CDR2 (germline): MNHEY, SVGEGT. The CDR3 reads CASRPDYPNTGELFF. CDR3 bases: TGTGCCAGCAGACCTGACTACCCGAACACCGGGGAGCTGTTTTTT.

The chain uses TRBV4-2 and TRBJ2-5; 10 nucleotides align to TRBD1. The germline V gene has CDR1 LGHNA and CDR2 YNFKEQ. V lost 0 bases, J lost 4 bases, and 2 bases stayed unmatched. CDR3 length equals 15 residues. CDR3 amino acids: CASSQDGQGGETQYF. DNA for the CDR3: TGTGCCAGCAGCCAAGATGGACAGGGGGGAGAGACCCAGTACTTC.

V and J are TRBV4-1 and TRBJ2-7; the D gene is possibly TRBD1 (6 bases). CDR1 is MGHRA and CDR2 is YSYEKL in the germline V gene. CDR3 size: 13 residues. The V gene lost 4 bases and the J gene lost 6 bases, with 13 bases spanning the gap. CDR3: CASSRQQGGEQYF. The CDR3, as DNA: TGCGCCAGCAGCCGACAACAGGGTGGCGAGCAGTACTTC.

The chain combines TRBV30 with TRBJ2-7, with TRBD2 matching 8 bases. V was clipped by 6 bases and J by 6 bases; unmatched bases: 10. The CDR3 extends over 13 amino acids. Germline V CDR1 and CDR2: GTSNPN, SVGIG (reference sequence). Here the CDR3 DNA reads TGTGCCTGTTCCTTAGCGGGATGGGGCGAGCAGTACTTC. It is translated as CACSLAGWGEQYF. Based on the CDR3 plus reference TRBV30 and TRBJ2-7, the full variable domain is SQTIHQWPATLVQPVGSPLSLECTVEGTSNPNLYWYRQAAGRGLQLLFYSVGIGQISSEVPQNLSASRPQDRQFILSSKKLLLSDSGFYLCACSLAGWGEQYFGPGTRLTVT.

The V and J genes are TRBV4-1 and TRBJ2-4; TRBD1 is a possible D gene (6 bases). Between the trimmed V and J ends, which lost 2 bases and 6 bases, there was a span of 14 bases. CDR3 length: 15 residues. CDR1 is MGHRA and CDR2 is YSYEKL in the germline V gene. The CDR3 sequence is CASSQLWGLRNIQYF. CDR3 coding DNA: TGCGCCAGCAGCCAATTATGGGGGCTCAGAAACATTCAGTACTTC.

The CDR3, as DNA: TGTGCCAGCAGAGCAACTAGCGGGAGCCTACAAGAGACCCAGTACTTC. Its protein is CASRATSGSLQETQYF. V gene TRBV6-6 combines with J gene TRBJ2-5; the match to TRBD2 covers 11 bases. The CDR3 runs 16 residues. V trimming: 6 bases; J trimming: 2 bases; junction bases outside the gene matches: 8. Germline-derived CDR1 and CDR2 are MNHNY and SVGAGI (reference sequence).

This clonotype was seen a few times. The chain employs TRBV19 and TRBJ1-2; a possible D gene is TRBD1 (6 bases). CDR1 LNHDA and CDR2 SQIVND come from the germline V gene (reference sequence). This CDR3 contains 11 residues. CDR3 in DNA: TGTGCTTCACAGGGATCCTATGGCTACACCTTC. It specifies CASQGSYGYTF.

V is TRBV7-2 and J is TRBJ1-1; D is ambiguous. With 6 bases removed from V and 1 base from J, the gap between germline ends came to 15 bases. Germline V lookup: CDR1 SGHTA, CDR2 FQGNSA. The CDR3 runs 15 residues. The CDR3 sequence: CASSHPGTGNTEAFF. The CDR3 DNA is TGTGCCAGCAGTCATCCAGGTACCGGGAACACTGAAGCTTTCTTT.

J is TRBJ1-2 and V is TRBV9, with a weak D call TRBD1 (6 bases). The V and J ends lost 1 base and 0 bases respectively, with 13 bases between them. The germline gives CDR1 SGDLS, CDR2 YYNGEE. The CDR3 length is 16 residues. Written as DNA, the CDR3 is TGTGCCAGCAGCGTATACGACAGGACCTCTAACTATGGCTACACCTTC. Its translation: CASSVYDRTSNYGYTF.

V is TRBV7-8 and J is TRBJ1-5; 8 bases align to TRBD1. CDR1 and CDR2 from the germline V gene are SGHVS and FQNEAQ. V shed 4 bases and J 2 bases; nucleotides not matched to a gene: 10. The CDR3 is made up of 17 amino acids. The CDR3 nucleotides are TGTGCCAGCAGCTCCGGACAGGGAGTTCCCCGCAATCAGCCCCAGCATTTT. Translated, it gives CASSSGQGVPRNQPQHF.

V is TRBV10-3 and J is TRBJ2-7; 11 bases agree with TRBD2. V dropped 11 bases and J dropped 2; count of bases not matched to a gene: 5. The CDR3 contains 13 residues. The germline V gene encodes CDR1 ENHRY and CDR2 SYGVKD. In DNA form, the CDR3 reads TGTGCCTCGACTAGCGGGAACGCCTACGAGCAGTACTTC. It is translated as CASTSGNAYEQYF.

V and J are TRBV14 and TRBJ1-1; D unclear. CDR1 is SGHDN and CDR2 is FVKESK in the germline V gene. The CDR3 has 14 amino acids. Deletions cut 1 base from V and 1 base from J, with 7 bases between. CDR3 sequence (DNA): TGTGCCAGCAGCCAAGCAAGGGAGAACACTGAAGCTTTCTTT. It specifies CASSQARENTEAFF.

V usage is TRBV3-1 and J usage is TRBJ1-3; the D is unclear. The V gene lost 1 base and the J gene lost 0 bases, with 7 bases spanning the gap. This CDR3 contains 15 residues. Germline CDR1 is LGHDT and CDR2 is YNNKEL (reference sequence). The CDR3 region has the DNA TGTGCCAGCAGCCAAGGGGCTGCCTCTGGAAACACCATATATTTT. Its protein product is CASSQGAASGNTIYF. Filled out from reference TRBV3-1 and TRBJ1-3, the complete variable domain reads DTAVSQTPKYLVTQMGNDKSIKCEQNLGHDTMYWYKQDSKKFLKIMFSYNNKELIINETVPNRFSPKSPDKAHLNLHINSLELGDSAVYFCASSQGAASGNTIYFGEGSWLTVV.

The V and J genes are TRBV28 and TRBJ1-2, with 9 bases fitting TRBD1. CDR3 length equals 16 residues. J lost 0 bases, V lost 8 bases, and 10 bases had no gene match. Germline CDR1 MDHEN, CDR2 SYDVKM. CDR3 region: CASLRDRDTSNYGYTF. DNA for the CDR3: TGTGCCAGCTTACGGGACAGGGACACTTCTAACTATGGCTACACCTTC.

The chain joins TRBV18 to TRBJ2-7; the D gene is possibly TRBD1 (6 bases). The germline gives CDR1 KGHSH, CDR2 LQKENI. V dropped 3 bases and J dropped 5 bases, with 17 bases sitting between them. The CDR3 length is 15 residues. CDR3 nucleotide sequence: TGTGCCAGCTCACCGGGGGAGAGCAGGGGCCACGAGCAGTACTTC. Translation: CASSPGESRGHEQYF.

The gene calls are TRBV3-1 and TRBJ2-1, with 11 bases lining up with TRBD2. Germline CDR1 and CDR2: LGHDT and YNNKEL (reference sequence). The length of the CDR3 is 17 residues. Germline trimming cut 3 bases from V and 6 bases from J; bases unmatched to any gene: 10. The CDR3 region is CASSQTGTSGNLNEQFF. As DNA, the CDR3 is TGTGCCAGCAGCCAGACCGGGACTAGCGGTAACCTCAATGAGCAGTTCTTC.

CDR3 sequence reads: CASSPLPGVETQYF. The CDR3 DNA reads TGTGCCAGCTCACCACTCCCGGGAGTGGAGACCCAGTACTTC. J is TRBJ2-5 and V is TRBV18; possible D gene TRBD2, 6 bases. The V end lost 1 base, the J end lost 5 bases, and 11 bases lay between the germline ends. Germline values: CDR1 KGHSH, CDR2 LQKENI. The CDR3 length is 14 residues.